These 9 T cell receptor beta chains came from one sample sequenced in a study of cytotoxic CD8 clonotypes in ibrutinib-treated CLL. Produced via immunoSEQ multiplex PCR; TCRdb's table is partial and in-frame only. Among about 27,000 clones listed, around 63% were seen once. The specimen comprised PBMCs, sampled after 24 months of ibrutinib treatment. Receptors were obtained from a human donor with chronic lymphocytic leukemia.

The V and J genes are TRBV4-3 and TRBJ2-7; D may be TRBD2 (6 bases). The CDR3 runs 15 residues. Germline V gene lookup returns CDR1 LGHNA and CDR2 YSLEER. V lost 0 bases to trimming and J lost 6 bases, with 15 bases between them. In DNA form, the CDR3 reads TGCGCCAGCAGCCAAGAGATCTGGGGAGGAGGCGAGCAGTACTTC. It codes for CASSQEIWGGGEQYF.

This chain joins TRBV29-1 and TRBJ2-3; D unresolved. The V and J ends lost 8 bases and 5 bases respectively, with 11 bases between them. The CDR3 runs 11 residues. Germline assignment: CDR1 SQVTM and CDR2 ANQGSEA. Here the CDR3 DNA reads TGCAGCACCGAGAAGGGAGATACGCAGTATTTT. Encoded protein: CSTEKGDTQYF.

The chain has TRBV10-2 and TRBJ1-5, with a tentative D call TRBD1 (5 bases). Germline V gives CDR1 WSHSY, CDR2 SAAADI. Trimming shortened V by 6 bases and J by 0 bases, and 6 bases separated the two germline ends. The CDR3 totals 13 residues. Here the CDR3 reads CASRGLSNQPQHF. The CDR3 DNA reads as TGCGCCAGCAGGGGGCTTAGCAATCAGCCCCAGCATTTT.

The chain uses TRBV4-3 and TRBJ1-1, with D maybe TRBD1 (6 bases). This CDR3 contains 16 residues. Germline assignment: CDR1 LGHNA and CDR2 YSLEER. V dropped 0 bases and J dropped 5 bases, with 16 bases sitting between them. CDR3 bases: TGCGCCAGCAGCCAAGATAGGGGGTACGGCCAAACTGAAGCTTTCTTT. Amino acid sequence: CASSQDRGYGQTEAFF.

This clone occurred a few times. The chain has TRBV7-9 and TRBJ2-7; TRBD2 agrees at 7 bases. Germline assignment: CDR1 SEHNR and CDR2 FQNEAQ (reference sequence). The CDR3 has 13 amino acids. V trimming: 5 bases; J trimming: 6 bases; junction bases outside the gene matches: 7. The CDR3, as DNA: TGTGCCAGCAGCACAAGGGAGGGAGGCGAGCAGTACTTC. This codes for CASSTREGGEQYF.

This clone was seen more than once but under ten times. The chain combines TRBV6-5 with TRBJ2-6; possible D gene TRBD1, 5 bases. Germline CDR1 is MNHEY and CDR2 is SVGAGI. V was shortened by 6 bases and J by 2 bases, with 11 bases between the two germline ends. This CDR3 contains 15 residues. CDR3 nucleotide sequence: TGTGCCAGCAGCCAAGACAGCACTGGGGCCAACGTCCTGACTTTC. It is translated as CASSQDSTGANVLTF.

The CDR3 sequence is CASSSIGGDEQYF. The CDR3 DNA follows: TGTGCCAGCAGCTCAATAGGAGGGGACGAGCAGTACTTC. The V call is TRBV9, the J call TRBJ2-7, with D possibly being TRBD2 (6 bases). This CDR3 spans 13 amino acids. With 4 bases removed from V and 5 bases from J, the gap between germline ends came to 13 bases. The germline V gene encodes CDR1 SGDLS and CDR2 YYNGEE.

V and J are TRBV6-4 and TRBJ1-5, with a weak D call TRBD1 (6 bases). V lost 1 base to trimming and J lost 3 bases, with 16 bases between them. Germline-derived CDR1 and CDR2 are MRHNA and SNTAGT. The CDR3 runs 17 residues. The CDR3 DNA is TGTGCCAGCAGTGACTTCCCCGCGGGGGGGCTCAATCAGCCCCAGCATTTT. Translation gives CASSDFPAGGLNQPQHF.

The CDR3 spells CASSFLPGQGNEQFF. CDR3 in DNA: TGCGCCAGCAGCTTCCTTCCTGGACAGGGCAATGAGCAGTTCTTC. The chain links TRBV5-1 to TRBJ2-1; 8 bases agree with TRBD1. V lost 2 bases to trimming and J lost 6 bases; unmatched junction nucleotides: 7. The germline gives CDR1 SGHRS, CDR2 YFSETQ. The CDR3 sequence is 15 residues long.